The T cell receptor beta chain described here comes from a study of blood T cell repertoires in COVID-19. The germline V gene has CDR1 SGDLS and CDR2 YYNGEE. V shed 2 bases and J 7 bases; nucleotides not matched to a gene: 3. The CDR3 loop spans 14 amino acids. Clones were read by immunoSEQ multiplex PCR, and TCRdb kept only the in-frame ones, dropping some. The table includes around 170,000 clones, roughly 80% detected once. The chain couples TRBV9 to TRBJ1-6, with TRBD1 identical over 7 bases. The sequenced material came from PBMCs or T cells enriched from blood (not recorded which). This sequence originates from a man in his sixties who had been exposed to COVID-19. The CDR3 DNA follows: TGTGCCAGCAGCGTGGACAGGTTCAATTCACCCCTCCACTTT. Translation gives CASSVDRFNSPLHF.